The 27 T cell receptor beta chains below all came from one sample that was sequenced in a study of T-cell memory formation after mild COVID-19. TCRdb re-called the 5' RACE reads with MiXCR, one entry per CDR3 protein. Here the sample spans roughly 130,000 distinct CDR3 sequences, about 5.9% being singletons. What was sequenced was PBMCs or a T cell subset sorted from them (not recorded which). All receptors come from an adult woman who had mild COVID-19 (a few samples of this study predate the infection). Cell type and time point are not known.

In the case of this clonotype: Being one base from a much bigger clone, this may be a read error. The chain uses TRBV6-5 and TRBJ1-1; D is possibly TRBD1 (5 bases). Germline loops: CDR1 MNHEY, CDR2 SVGAGI. The CDR3 extends over 14 amino acids. The CDR3 DNA is TGTGCCAGCGGTTACCAGGGTCGGGACACTGAAGCTTTCTTT. This encodes CASGYQGRDTEAFF.

CDR3 DNA: TGTGCCAGCAGTTACCCCGTGGCGGGAGCATTCAGCTATGAGCAGTTCTTC. The encoded protein is CASSYPVAGAFSYEQFF. The chain recombines TRBV6-2 or TRBV6-3 with TRBJ2-1; 7 nucleotides line up with TRBD2. The CDR3 loop spans 17 amino acids. V was clipped by 2 bases and J by 8 bases; unmatched bases: 15. Germline loops: CDR1 MNHEY, CDR2 SVGEGT.

This clonotype was picked up a small number of times. The chain employs TRBV7-9 and TRBJ2-5; no reliable D call. CDR3 length: 15 amino acids. V shed 4 bases and J shed 4 bases, with 16 bases lying between them. Germline CDR1 and CDR2: SEHNR and FQNEAQ (reference sequence). CDR3 bases: TGTGCCAGCAGCTCACCCCCGGCCCGGGTAGAGACCCAGTACTTC. Translated, it gives CASSSPPARVETQYF.

This clonotype was found many times. The genes are TRBV5-1 and TRBJ2-3; D is unclear. Germline CDR1 SGHRS, CDR2 YFSETQ. V shed 10 bases and J shed 3 bases, with 15 bases lying between them. This CDR3 is built from 13 residues. The CDR3 reads CAARRSTTDTQYF. As DNA, the CDR3 is TGCGCCGCCAGGAGAAGTACTACAGATACGCAGTATTTT.

This clonotype occurred many times. The rearrangement links TRBV7-8 to TRBJ1-2; unclear D gene. Per germline, CDR1 SGHVS and CDR2 FQNEAQ. The CDR3 contains 18 residues. Trimming stripped 1 base from V and 0 bases from J, with 18 bases between. The CDR3 bases are TGTGCCAGCAGCTTAGAGCCTTTACCCCTCTCAGCTAACTATGGCTACACCTTC. Its protein is CASSLEPLPLSANYGYTF.

V gene TRBV19 combines with J gene TRBJ1-5, with D uncertain. This CDR3 region has 13 residues. Trimming cost V 1 base and J 7 bases, with 8 bases left between them. Germline V gene sequence: CDR1 LNHDA, CDR2 SQIVND (reference sequence). The CDR3, as DNA: TGTGCCAGTAGTATAGCATTGGAACAGCCCCAGCATTTT. Translated: CASSIALEQPQHF.

This rearrangement joins TRBV5-1 to TRBJ1-1, with D hard to call. The CDR3 totals 15 residues. Germline CDR1 and CDR2: SGHRS and YFSETQ. V was trimmed by 0 bases and J by 0 bases, leaving 9 bases between them. CDR3 sequence reads: CASSLGGVLNTEAFF. CDR3 sequence (DNA): TGCGCCAGCAGCTTGGGAGGTGTTTTGAACACTGAAGCTTTCTTT.

The sample holds many counts of this clonotype. The CDR3 coding sequence is TGTGCCAGCAAGGATCTAGCGGGGGGGCCGAGTGAGCAGTTCTTC. This sequence encodes CASKDLAGGPSEQFF. V and J are TRBV7-8 and TRBJ2-1; 12 bases match TRBD2. Unmatched junction bases numbered 10, after V lost 7 bases and J lost 9 bases. Germline CDR1 reads SGHVS; CDR2 reads FQNEAQ. The CDR3 is 15 amino acids. Supplemented by reference TRBV7-8 and TRBJ2-1, the full variable domain reads GAGVSQSPRYKVAKRGQDVALRCDPISGHVSLFWYQQALGQGPEFLTYFQNEAQLDKSGLPSDRFFAERPEGSVSTLKIQRTQQEDSAVYLCASKDLAGGPSEQFFGPGTRLTVL.

This clonotype was picked up many times. The V call is TRBV7-2, the J call TRBJ1-2; unclear D gene. This CDR3 comprises 12 residues. V was pared by 5 bases and J by 8 bases, with 12 bases between. Per the germline V gene, CDR1 is SGHTA and CDR2 is FQGNSA. The CDR3 nucleotides read TGTGCCAGCAGCACCCCAGGACGAGGCTACACCTTC. Its translation is CASSTPGRGYTF.

The J gene is TRBJ2-1, the V gene TRBV5-1; tentative D call: TRBD1 (6 bases). The germline V and J ends were trimmed by 4 bases and 7 bases, with 12 bases remaining between them. Germline V CDR1 and CDR2: SGHRS, YFSETQ. There are 13 residues in the CDR3. Here the CDR3 DNA reads TGCGCCAGCAGCCGACTTACAGGGAATGAGCAGTTCTTC. Its translation is CASSRLTGNEQFF. Complete variable domain (other parts from reference TRBV5-1 and TRBJ2-1): KAGVTQTPRYLIKTRGQQVTLSCSPISGHRSVSWYQQTPGQGLQFLFEYFSETQRNKGNFPGRFSGRQFSNSRSEMNVSTLELGDSALYLCASSRLTGNEQFFGPGTRLTVL.

The chain combines TRBV18 with TRBJ1-6; no definite D call. The germline gives CDR1 KGHSH, CDR2 LQKENI. The CDR3 consists of 12 residues. The CDR3 here is CASGSYNSPLHF. CDR3 nucleotides: TGTGCTTCGGGCTCCTATAATTCACCCCTCCACTTT.

This clonotype showed up many times. The chain links TRBV7-9 to TRBJ1-1; no firm D call. Trimming cost V 1 base and J 3 bases, with 9 bases left between them. This CDR3 spans 14 amino acids. Germline loops: CDR1 SEHNR, CDR2 FQNEAQ (reference sequence). CDR3 amino acids: CASSLGPTYTEAFF. CDR3 DNA: TGTGCCAGCAGCTTAGGGCCGACCTACACTGAAGCTTTCTTT.

The V call is TRBV19, the J call TRBJ1-5, with D unresolved. Trimming pared 3 bases from V and 4 bases from J, leaving 7 bases between. The CDR3 sequence is 13 residues long. Germline CDR1 reads LNHDA; CDR2 reads SQIVND (reference sequence). The CDR3 loop is CASSIGVNQPQHF. DNA for the CDR3: TGTGCCAGTAGTATTGGGGTAAATCAGCCCCAGCATTTT.

This clonotype was recorded a few times. This sequence joins TRBV7-2 and TRBJ1-1; 7 bases are shared with TRBD1. CDR1 and CDR2 (germline): SGHTA, FQGNSA. With 7 bases clipped from V and 1 base from J, the junction kept 3 bases outside the gene matches. The length of the CDR3 is 13 residues. The CDR3 region is CASTRTGNTEAFF. For the CDR3, the DNA is TGTGCCAGCACACGGACAGGGAACACTGAAGCTTTCTTT.

This clonotype was picked up many times. Here the CDR3 DNA reads TGCAGTGGCATGGGACTAGCGGGAGCAGTCTCCTACAATGAGCAGTTCTTC. Amino acids: CSGMGLAGAVSYNEQFF. V and J are TRBV20-1 and TRBJ2-1; 14 bases are shared with TRBD2. This CDR3 region has 17 residues. V gave up 7 bases and J gave up 0 bases; unmatched junction bases: 8. Germline V gene data show CDR1 as DFQATT and CDR2 as SNEGSKA (reference sequence).

This chain joins TRBV10-3 and TRBJ2-5, with a tentative D call TRBD1 (5 bases). This CDR3 is 14 amino acids long. Trimming left V 0 bases short and J 2 bases short, with 7 bases between. From germline, CDR1 is ENHRY and CDR2 SYGVKD. As DNA, the CDR3 is TGTGCCATCAGTGAGTCGACAGATCAAGAGACCCAGTACTTC. Amino acid sequence: CAISESTDQETQYF.

This clonotype was seen ten or more times. DNA for the CDR3: TGCGCCAGCAGCTTGGGGGGGCGTCAGTACTTC. It is translated as CASSLGGRQYF. The chain combines TRBV5-1 with TRBJ2-4, with a possible D match to TRBD1 (6 bases). Germline V gene lookup returns CDR1 SGHRS and CDR2 YFSETQ. The CDR3 spans 11 residues. V dropped 0 bases and J dropped 12 bases, with 7 bases sitting between them.

CDR3 sequence (DNA): TGTGCCAGCTCACCACAGAAGGATAATCAGCCCCAGCATTTT. Translation gives CASSPQKDNQPQHF. The rearrangement links TRBV18 to TRBJ1-5, with D uncertain. The CDR3 runs 14 residues. Germline CDR1 is KGHSH and CDR2 is LQKENI. With 1 base removed from V and 4 bases from J, the gap between germline ends came to 8 bases. Supplemented by reference TRBV18 and TRBJ1-5, the full variable domain reads NAGVMQNPRHLVRRRGQEARLRCSPMKGHSHVYWYRQLPEEGLKFMVYLQKENIIDESGMPKERFSAEFPKEGPSILRIQQVVRGDSAAYFCASSPQKDNQPQHFGDGTRLSIL.

There are a few counts of this clonotype. The chain combines TRBV25-1 with TRBJ1-2; 7 nucleotides match TRBD1. CDR1 and CDR2 (germline): MGHDK, SYGVNS. J lost 7 bases, V lost 4 bases, and 12 bases had no gene match. The CDR3 totals 15 residues. The CDR3 region has the DNA TGTGCCAGCAGTGCCCGACAGGGAAAGGCTGGTGGCTACACCTTC. Amino acids: CASSARQGKAGGYTF.

This clonotype appeared a few times. J is TRBJ1-1 and V is TRBV5-1; D uncertain. CDR1 and CDR2 (germline): SGHRS, YFSETQ. Trimming shortened V by 2 bases and J by 6 bases, and 11 bases separated the two germline ends. This CDR3 region has 13 residues. CDR3 loop: CASSFGERAEAFF. The CDR3 DNA is TGCGCCAGCAGCTTTGGGGAAAGGGCTGAAGCTTTCTTT.

The sample holds many counts of this clonotype. V and J are TRBV7-9 and TRBJ1-2; 8 nucleotides match TRBD1. The trim removed 3 bases at V and 6 bases at J, leaving 6 bases unmatched. CDR1 SEHNR and CDR2 FQNEAQ come from the germline V gene (reference sequence). CDR3 length equals 14 residues. CDR3 sequence (DNA): TGTGCCAGCAGCTTTTCCGGGACAGGACATGGCTACACCTTC. Amino acids: CASSFSGTGHGYTF.

This rearrangement joins TRBV6-5 to TRBJ1-2; perhaps TRBD1 as D (5 bases). Germline loops: CDR1 MNHEY, CDR2 SVGAGI. Trimming cost V 6 bases and J 8 bases, with 16 bases left between them. CDR3 length: 13 residues. CDR3 protein: CASRTPGGKGYTF. Written as DNA, the CDR3 is TGTGCCAGCAGAACACCCGGGGGGAAAGGCTACACCTTC.

This clonotype was counted only a few times. This sequence joins TRBV27 and TRBJ2-7; 11 bases are a match to TRBD2. Germline V CDR1 and CDR2: MNHEY, SMNVEV (reference sequence). This CDR3 is built from 16 residues. The V and J ends lost 5 bases and 2 bases, in that order; junction bases with no gene match: 8. CDR3 in amino acids: CASSPWGLAATYEQYF. The CDR3, as DNA: TGTGCCAGCAGTCCTTGGGGACTAGCGGCTACCTACGAGCAGTACTTC.

The genes are TRBV15 and TRBJ1-5; the D is unclear. Germline assignment: CDR1 LNHNV and CDR2 YYDKDF (reference sequence). V was pared by 6 bases and J by 9 bases, with 12 bases between. CDR3 length equals 12 residues. The CDR3: CATSYLPGPQHF. Written as DNA, the CDR3 is TGTGCCACCAGTTATCTTCCCGGGCCCCAGCATTTT.

This clonotype was observed a few times. The chain uses TRBV25-1 and TRBJ2-3, with 11 positions matching TRBD2. The junction had 8 bases not matched to a gene; V was cut back by 5 bases and J by 4 bases. There are 16 residues in the CDR3. Per the germline V gene, CDR1 is MGHDK and CDR2 is SYGVNS. CDR3 coding DNA: TGTGCCAGCAGTCCCCTCACTAGCGGGGGCTCAGATACGCAGTATTTT. Its protein is CASSPLTSGGSDTQYF.

This chain uses TRBV5-5 with TRBJ2-1, with D hard to call. The CDR3 is made up of 14 amino acids. The germline V gene encodes CDR1 SGHKS and CDR2 YYEKEE (reference sequence). V was pared by 2 bases and J by 3 bases, with 9 bases between. DNA of the CDR3: TGTGCCAGCAGCTTCCCCGGTCGCTACAATGAGCAGTTCTTC. Its translation is CASSFPGRYNEQFF.

There are a few counts of this clonotype. This rearrangement joins TRBV29-1 to TRBJ1-1; 8 bases fit TRBD1. This CDR3 has 15 residues. CDR1 and CDR2 (germline): SQVTM, ANQGSEA. The V segment lost 6 bases and the J segment 0 bases; nucleotides outside the gene matches: 9. CDR3 sequence: CSVSTDRVMNTEAFF. CDR3 bases: TGCAGCGTCAGTACGGACAGGGTTATGAACACTGAAGCTTTCTTT.